These T cell receptor beta chains were read from a single sample in a study of shared clonotypes between healthy human individuals. The assay was immunoSEQ multiplex PCR, and TCRdb's table has in-frame clones only and misses some. The sample records some 2.1 million clones, roughly 95% being singletons. Sequencing was carried out using naive CD4+ T cells sorted from blood. All receptors come from a man aged 18-30 years in good health. Each CDR3 is given with its conserved first and last residue. A D gene is named only where the DNA matches it firmly. Rows give clone size only sometimes, using once, few, many, or a class for an expanded clone.

d_call j_call v_call clone_size cdr3_nt cdr3_aa
TRBD1 TRBJ1-1 TRBV6-5 NA TGTGCCAGCAGTTCCCGGACAGGGTTGACTGAAGCTTTCTTT CASSSRTGLTEAFF
TRBD2 TRBJ2-1 TRBV7-9 NA TGTGCCAGCAGCTTAGTATCTTGGCTAGCGGGAGCCCATGAGCAGTTCTTC CASSLVSWLAGAHEQFF
NA TRBJ2-2 TRBV7-9 NA TGTGCCAGCAGCGAGAGTAGTTCCGGGGAGCTGTTTTTT CASSESSSGELFF
TRBD1 TRBJ2-5 TRBV7-9 once TGTGCCAGCAGCCTGACAGGGGTTCAAGAGACCCAGTACTTC CASSLTGVQETQYF
NA TRBJ2-7 TRBV5-1 NA NA CASSFGPGGNEQYF
TRBD2 TRBJ2-7 TRBV18 NA TGTGCCAGCTCACTTCCGGGACTAAAGTACGAGCAGTACTTC CASSLPGLKYEQYF
NA TRBJ1-6 TRBV6-6 NA TGTGCCAGCAGTGTAGAGGGCATACTGCCACCCCTCCACTTT CASSVEGILPPLHF
TRBD2 TRBJ2-3 TRBV7-8 once TGTGCCAGCAGCTTAGCGGGACTAGCTCAGGGTACGCAGTATTTT CASSLAGLAQGTQYF
NA TRBJ2-3 TRBV7-9 NA TGTGCCGGGAGGCCTAGCTCAAATACGCAGTATTTT CAGRPSSNTQYF
TRBD1 TRBJ2-7 TRBV2 NA TGTGCCAGCAGTGGAGCCGGGACAGGCTACGAGCAGTACTTC CASSGAGTGYEQYF
NA TRBJ2-7 TRBV6-5 NA TGTGCCAGCAGTTCCCCAGGCTCCTACGAGCAGTACTTC CASSSPGSYEQYF
NA TRBJ2-7 TRBV10-2 NA TGCGCCAGCAGTGAGTCGAGGCTCGTCTACGAGCAGTACTTC CASSESRLVYEQYF
TRBD1 TRBJ1-2 TRBV18 NA TGTGCCAGCTCACGAGGACAGGGTACCGCTGGAGATGGCTACACCTTC CASSRGQGTAGDGYTF
NA TRBJ2-1 TRBV5-1 NA TGCGCCAGCAGTTCCTTCCCCGGGACCTTAACCATCAATGAGCAGTTCTTC CASSSFPGTLTINEQFF
NA TRBJ2-7 TRBV6-1 NA TGTGCCAGCAGTGTAGCCAGGAGCTCCTACGAGCAGTACTTC CASSVARSSYEQYF
NA TRBJ2-7 TRBV28 NA TGTGCCAGCAGTTTACCCCCGTGGGGGGGCGGGCCCTCCTACGAGCAGTACTTC CASSLPPWGGGPSYEQYF
NA TRBJ2-5 TRBV4-3 NA TGCGCCAGCAGCCAATTCGCCTCGGGAGAGACCCAGTACTTC CASSQFASGETQYF
TRBD2 TRBJ2-7 TRBV7-9 NA TGTGCCAGCAGCCAAACGGGAGGGATCGAGCAGTACTTC CASSQTGGIEQYF
NA TRBJ2-1 TRBV27 NA TGTGCCAGCAGTCAGCGACCTTATAGCCCCTACAATGAGCAGTTCTTC CASSQRPYSPYNEQFF
NA TRBJ1-5 TRBV2 NA TGTGCCAGCAGTGAACTGGACAGTCCGCCCCAGCATTTT CASSELDSPPQHF
NA TRBJ2-4 TRBV5-4 NA TGTGCCAGCCGCTCCCCAGAGGCCAAAAACATTCAGTACTTC CASRSPEAKNIQYF
NA TRBJ1-1 TRBV7-2 NA TGTGCCAGCAGCCCAGGGTCTACCACTGAAGCTTTCTTT CASSPGSTTEAFF
NA TRBJ1-3 TRBV7-9 NA TGTGCCAGCAGCCCCCAGGCATTGAACTCTGGAAACACCATATATTTT CASSPQALNSGNTIYF
NA TRBJ1-1 TRBV4-1 NA TGCGCCAGCAGCCAAAACGGGGTCGGAAGCACTGAAGCTTTCTTT CASSQNGVGSTEAFF
NA TRBJ2-4 TRBV6-5 NA TGTGCCAGCAGTCTCCAGAAAAACATTCAGTACTTC CASSLQKNIQYF
NA TRBJ1-5 TRBV6-1 NA TGTGCCAGCAGTGAAGCAGGGGCCAATCAGCCCCAGCATTTT CASSEAGANQPQHF
NA TRBJ2-7 TRBV28 NA TGTGCCAGCAGTTCGCAGGGGCCCCAGTACGAGCAGTACTTC CASSSQGPQYEQYF
TRBD1 TRBJ2-7 TRBV19 NA TGTGCCAGTAGTATTGGGCAGGGGGTCTCCGAGCAGTACTTC CASSIGQGVSEQYF
NA TRBJ2-3 TRBV5-8 once TGTGCCAGCAGCTTGATGAGGGGTTTTAGCACAGATACGCAGTATTTT CASSLMRGFSTDTQYF
NA TRBJ1-1 TRBV6-5 NA TGTGCCACTGAAAGGGGAGGGGGGACTGAAGCTTTCTTT CATERGGGTEAFF
NA TRBJ2-1 TRBV12-5 NA TGTGCTAGTGGTTTGAGGACTACCTTCAATGAGCAGTTCTTC CASGLRTTFNEQFF
TRBD1 TRBJ1-1 TRBV7-6 NA TGTGCCAGCAGCGCAGGGGGCCCCGAAGCTTTCTTT CASSAGGPEAFF
NA TRBJ1-5 TRBV4-1 NA TGCGCCAGCAGCTACCACGGTGATGGCAATCAGCCCCAGCATTTT CASSYHGDGNQPQHF
TRBD1 TRBJ1-4 TRBV28 NA TGTGCCAGTTGGGAGGGACAGGGCAGTGAAAAACTGTTTTTT CASWEGQGSEKLFF
TRBD1 TRBJ1-2 TRBV6-1 NA TGTGCCAGCAGTGAAGGACAGGGTGGGGTCTATGGCTACACCTTC CASSEGQGGVYGYTF
TRBD1 TRBJ1-5 TRBV18 NA TGTGCCAGCTCACCATGGGACAGGGGCGGTCAGCCCCAGCATTTT CASSPWDRGGQPQHF
NA TRBJ2-7 TRBV5-1 NA TGCGCCAGCTCCATTTCACCAGGACAAAACTACGAGCAGTACTTC CASSISPGQNYEQYF
NA TRBJ1-2 TRBV9 NA TGTGCCAGCAGCGTTTCAAGTACTAACTATGGCTACACCTTC CASSVSSTNYGYTF
TRBD1 TRBJ2-1 TRBV10-1 NA TGCGCCAGCAGTGGGGGACAGGGGTACTACAATGAGCAGTTCTTC CASSGGQGYYNEQFF
TRBD2 TRBJ2-5 TRBV6-1 once TGTGCCAGCAAGACTCTAGCGGATCAAGAGACCCAGTACTTC CASKTLADQETQYF
NA TRBJ1-3 TRBV30 NA TGTGCCTGGAGTGTTTTTGGAAACACCATATATTTT CAWSVFGNTIYF
NA TRBJ2-5 TRBV2 NA TGTGCCAGCAGCCCGGCCGGGGCGTACCAAGAGACCCAGTACTTC CASSPAGAYQETQYF
NA TRBJ1-1 TRBV5-1 NA TGCGCCAGCAGCTTGATACAGGGGAACACTGAAGCTTTCTTT CASSLIQGNTEAFF
NA TRBJ2-3 TRBV30 once TGTGCCTGGAGTGTAGGTAGCACAGATACGCAGTATTTT CAWSVGSTDTQYF
TRBD2 TRBJ2-3 TRBV2 NA TGTGCCAGCAGTGGTTTTTGGGAGGGTGGAGATACGCAGTATTTT CASSGFWEGGDTQYF
NA TRBJ1-2 TRBV9 NA TGTGCCAGCAGCGTAACCAGTCTCCAGGGCGGCTACACCTTC CASSVTSLQGGYTF
NA TRBJ1-5 TRBV7-8 NA TGTGCCAGCAGCCGGACAGAGAATAGCAATCAGCCCCAGCATTTT CASSRTENSNQPQHF
TRBD2 TRBJ2-1 TRBV7-2 NA TGTGCCAGCAGCCGAGCGGGGGCATCCCACAATGAGCAGTTCTTC CASSRAGASHNEQFF
NA TRBJ2-7 TRBV7-2 NA TGTGCCAGCAGCTTGGGAGTATACGAGCAGTACTTC CASSLGVYEQYF
NA TRBJ2-1 TRBV30 NA TGTGCCTTCCGCTCCTACAATGAGCAGTTCTTC CAFRSYNEQFF
TRBD1 TRBJ1-5 TRBV7-2 NA TGTGCCAGCAGCTTAGGGACAGGGGACAATCAGCCCCAGCATTTT CASSLGTGDNQPQHF
NA TRBJ1-4 TRBV7-9 NA TGTGCCAGCAGCCGGACATTTGGGGGCCGAGGTGAAAAACTGTTTTTT CASSRTFGGRGEKLFF
TRBD1 TRBJ2-7 TRBV5-6 NA TGTGCCAGCAGCCCAGTGACAGGGGGCCAGCAGTACTTC CASSPVTGGQQYF
NA TRBJ2-5 TRBV6-5 NA TGTGCCAGCAGTTACGAAGGAAAGTGGTCCCAAGAGACCCAGTACTTC CASSYEGKWSQETQYF
NA TRBJ2-1 TRBV5-6 NA TGTGCCAGCAGCAGGGATTCTATCGGGACAAAGGGGCAGTTCTTC CASSRDSIGTKGQFF
TRBD1 TRBJ1-2 TRBV28 NA TGTGCCAGCAGTTTCTTAAGCGGACAGGGCGGAGATGGCTACACCTTC CASSFLSGQGGDGYTF
TRBD1 TRBJ2-7 TRBV6-1 NA TGTGCCAGCAGACTTCCGGGACAGGGTTCCTACGAGCAGTACTTC CASRLPGQGSYEQYF
TRBD1 TRBJ1-4 TRBV30 NA TGTGCCTGGCAGGGACAGGGAACGGAAAAACTGTTTTTT CAWQGQGTEKLFF
NA TRBJ1-1 TRBV10-2 NA TGCGCCAGCAGTGAGTCGGGTAGGGGGGCAGGAAAAGCTTTCTTT CASSESGRGAGKAFF